One sample yielded the 32 T cell receptor beta chains listed below, sequenced in a study of cytomegalovirus exposure and HLA in healthy donors. PCR primers comprised 60 Vbeta and 13 Jbeta primers. Produced via immunoSEQ multiplex PCR; TCRdb's table is partial and in-frame only. This sample has about 120,000 clones; 81% occur once, and the top ten carry about 3.9%. The source material was PBMCs. The receptor source for this set is a woman under 40 in good health and CMV-seronegative.

V usage is TRBV13 and J usage is TRBJ2-5, with 10 bases lining up with TRBD2. CDR3 length: 17 amino acids. V shed 1 base and J 5 bases; nucleotides not matched to a gene: 10. CDR1 is PRHDT and CDR2 is FYEKMQ in the germline V gene (reference sequence). CDR3 amino acids: CASSLVSGRAKGETQYF. CDR3 DNA: TGTGCCAGCAGCTTAGTCAGCGGGAGGGCCAAGGGGGAGACCCAGTACTTC. The full variable domain, in which reference TRBV13 and TRBJ2-5 provide the parts outside the CDR3, is AAGVIQSPRHLIKEKRETATLKCYPIPRHDTVYWYQQGPGQDPQFLISFYEKMQSDKGSIPDRFSAQQFSDYHSELNMSSLELGDSALYFCASSLVSGRAKGETQYFGPGTRLLVL.

Comments on this clone: One end of the junction does not line up with germline, which may come from a read error. The rearrangement uses TRBV19 and TRBJ2-5; no clear D gene. Germline V gene sequence: CDR1 LNHDA, CDR2 SQIVND (reference sequence). The CDR3 totals 13 residues. For the CDR3, the DNA is TGTGCCAGTAATGGCGGAATCCAAGAGATCCAGTACTTC. Translation gives CASNGGIQEIQYF. Full variable domain (outside the CDR3, taken from reference TRBV19 and TRBJ2-5): DGGITQSPKYLFRKEGQNVTLSCEQNLNHDAMYWYRQDPGQGLRLIYYSQIVNDFQKGDIAEGYSVSREKKESFPLTVTSAQKNPTAFYLCASNGGIQEIQYFGPGTRLLVL.

As regards this clone: Other nucleotide sequences from this sample produce the same CDR3. The V gene is TRBV28, the J gene TRBJ2-7; 9 bases are shared with TRBD1. The CDR3 is made up of 13 amino acids. Germline loops: CDR1 MDHEN, CDR2 SYDVKM. The ends lost 6 bases at V and 2 bases at J; junction bases unmatched: 2. CDR3 loop: CASRGTGTYEQYF. CDR3 nucleotides: TGTGCCAGCAGGGGGACAGGGACCTACGAGCAGTACTTC.

The chain carries TRBV6-6 and TRBJ2-4; TRBD1 matches 7 bases. The CDR3 spans 16 residues. With V trimmed by 6 bases and J by 0 bases, 8 bases remained unmatched. Germline-derived CDR1 and CDR2 are MNHNY and SVGAGI (reference sequence). The CDR3 here is CASSPKQGLAKNIQYF. CDR3 DNA: TGTGCCAGCAGCCCAAAACAGGGGCTAGCCAAAAACATTCAGTACTTC.

This rearrangement joins TRBV18 to TRBJ1-4; TRBD1 is a possible D gene (5 bases). The V end was cut by 6 bases, the J end by 7 bases, with 12 bases between. The CDR3 contains 13 residues. Germline V gene lookup returns CDR1 KGHSH and CDR2 LQKENI. CDR3 loop: CASSGRQSEKLFF. The CDR3 region has the DNA TGTGCCAGCTCGGGGCGGCAGAGTGAAAAACTGTTTTTT.

The chain recombines TRBV5-4 with TRBJ2-7, with 9 bases that match TRBD2. This CDR3 has 14 amino acids. Germline CDR1 and CDR2: SGHNT and YYREEE (reference sequence). The junction had 3 bases not matched to a gene; V was cut back by 4 bases and J by 1 base. In nucleotides, the CDR3 is TGTGCCAGCAGCGAAGGACTAGCGTCCTACGAGCAGTACTTC. It yields the protein CASSEGLASYEQYF. Full variable domain (remainder filled in from reference TRBV5-4 and TRBJ2-7): ETGVTQSPTHLIKTRGQQVTLRCSSQSGHNTVSWYQQALGQGPQFIFQYYREEENGRGNFPPRFSGLQFPNYSSELNVNALELDDSALYLCASSEGLASYEQYFGPGTRLTVT.

The chain employs TRBV6-5 and TRBJ2-1; 7 bases fit TRBD2. This CDR3 has 15 amino acids. Germline trimming cut 2 bases from V and 0 bases from J; bases unmatched to any gene: 1. Germline V gene data show CDR1 as MNHEY and CDR2 as SVGAGI. This CDR3 reads CASSYGTNSYNEQFF. As DNA, the CDR3 is TGTGCCAGCAGTTACGGGACTAACTCCTACAATGAGCAGTTCTTC.

The chain combines TRBV7-2 with TRBJ2-2; D is possibly TRBD1 (5 bases). Germline CDR1 and CDR2: SGHTA and FQGNSA. The germline V and J ends were trimmed by 5 bases and 3 bases, with 7 bases remaining between them. This CDR3 is built from 13 residues. CDR3 loop: CASSIQDTGELFF. CDR3 DNA sequence: TGTGCCAGCAGCATACAGGACACCGGGGAGCTGTTTTTT.

This clone was detected only once. The J gene is TRBJ2-1, the V gene TRBV19; 9 nucleotides agree with TRBD1. The CDR3 has 13 residues. V shed 6 bases, J shed 6 bases, and the junction held 3 bases outside the gene matches. The germline V gene encodes CDR1 LNHDA and CDR2 SQIVND (reference sequence). This CDR3 reads CASRKQGANEQFF. CDR3 nucleotide sequence: TGTGCCAGTAGGAAACAGGGGGCCAATGAGCAGTTCTTC.

V and J are TRBV7-2 and TRBJ2-1, with D tentatively TRBD2 (5 bases). This CDR3 comprises 16 residues. The V gene's germline CDR1 is SGHTA and CDR2 FQGNSA. The germline V and J ends were trimmed by 5 bases and 0 bases, with 14 bases remaining between them. CDR3 DNA sequence: TGTGCCAGCAGCCTCGAGGGAGCTTCCTCCTACAATGAGCAGTTCTTC. As protein: CASSLEGASSYNEQFF.

In this sample, this clone turned up a few times. CDR3 in amino acids: CATSRGSTGVYEQYF. The CDR3 bases are TGTGCCACCAGCAGAGGTTCGACAGGGGTCTACGAGCAGTACTTC. This chain joins TRBV15 and TRBJ2-5, with 8 nucleotides matching TRBD1. Gene TRBJ2-7 matches the end of the DNA better, so the J call may be wrong. CDR3 length equals 15 residues. Germline CDR1 reads LNHNV; CDR2 reads YYDKDF (reference sequence).

The CDR3 reads CASGRDMNTGELFF. In nucleotides, the CDR3 is TGTGCCAGCGGCCGGGACATGAACACCGGGGAGCTGTTTTTT. V and J are TRBV19 and TRBJ2-2; D may be TRBD1 (6 bases). Per germline, CDR1 LNHDA and CDR2 SQIVND (reference sequence). This CDR3 has 14 amino acids. With 9 bases removed from V and 1 base from J, the gap between germline ends came to 12 bases.

The CDR3, as DNA: TGTGCCAGCAGCTCCCTTAAAGGGGCCTATGGCTACACCTTC. It translates to CASSSLKGAYGYTF. The chain recombines TRBV7-8 with TRBJ1-2, with D possibly being TRBD1 (5 bases). CDR3 length: 14 amino acids. With 4 bases removed from V and 4 bases from J, the gap between germline ends came to 13 bases. Looked up from germline, CDR1 is SGHVS and CDR2 is FQNEAQ.

The chain employs TRBV11-2 and TRBJ1-5; D might be TRBD1 (6 bases). The CDR3 length is 15 residues. Germline V gives CDR1 SGHAT, CDR2 FQNNGV. V dropped 5 bases and J dropped 6 bases, with 17 bases sitting between them. CDR3 bases: TGTGCCAGCAGCCCAGTTCAGGGGAAGGGTCAGCCCCAGCATTTT. It yields the protein CASSPVQGKGQPQHF.

The chain uses TRBV5-4 and TRBJ1-3; D gene ambiguous. The V end was cut by 2 bases, the J end by 0 bases, with 12 bases between. The CDR3 runs to 16 residues. The germline V gene encodes CDR1 SGHNT and CDR2 YYREEE (reference sequence). In DNA, the CDR3 is TGTGCCAGCAGCTTAATGGGAGGGAGCTCTGGAAACACCATATATTTT. It is translated as CASSLMGGSSGNTIYF.

The CDR3 DNA is TGCGCCAGCAGCGGTCGGACAGGTTGGGATACGCAGTATTTT. The encoded protein is CASSGRTGWDTQYF. This sequence joins TRBV5-1 and TRBJ2-3, with 7 bases aligning to TRBD1. Germline lookup yields CDR1 SGHRS and CDR2 YFSETQ. V shed 4 bases, J shed 6 bases, and the junction held 8 bases outside the gene matches. The CDR3 is 14 residues long.

The rearrangement uses TRBV5-4 and TRBJ2-6, with TRBD2 identical over 10 bases. The CDR3 contains 19 residues. CDR1 is SGHNT and CDR2 is YYREEE in the germline V gene (reference sequence). V lost 5 bases and J lost 1; bases outside the gene matches: 12. CDR3 in amino acids: CASRLPGTSATSGANVLTF. For the CDR3, the DNA is TGTGCCAGCAGGTTACCCGGGACTAGCGCTACTTCTGGGGCCAACGTCCTGACTTTC.

This clone was observed a few times. This chain links TRBV5-1 with TRBJ2-1; 8 positions agree with TRBD2. Trimming took 0 bases from V and 1 from J; bases not matched to a gene: 0. This CDR3 has 15 amino acids. Germline assignment: CDR1 SGHRS and CDR2 YFSETQ. In nucleotides, the CDR3 is TGCGCCAGCAGCTTGGGACTAGCGTCCTACAATGAGCAGTTCTTC. It specifies CASSLGLASYNEQFF. Variable domain in full (rest from reference TRBV5-1 and TRBJ2-1): KAGVTQTPRYLIKTRGQQVTLSCSPISGHRSVSWYQQTPGQGLQFLFEYFSETQRNKGNFPGRFSGRQFSNSRSEMNVSTLELGDSALYLCASSLGLASYNEQFFGPGTRLTVL.

The rearrangement links TRBV27 to TRBJ2-1, with D maybe TRBD2 (6 bases). The CDR3 has 15 amino acids. Trimming took 3 bases from V and 1 from J, leaving 10 bases between them. Germline loops: CDR1 MNHEY, CDR2 SMNVEV (reference sequence). The CDR3 loop is CASSLVRDSYNEQFF. In DNA, the CDR3 is TGTGCCAGCAGTTTGGTGCGGGATTCCTACAATGAGCAGTTCTTC.

The chain carries TRBV10-3 and TRBJ2-5; TRBD2 agrees at 14 bases. The CDR3 has 15 amino acids. CDR1 and CDR2 from the germline V gene are ENHRY and SYGVKD. V gave up 9 bases and J gave up 7 bases; unmatched junction bases: 10. This CDR3 reads CAISGLAGVERTQYF. In nucleotides, the CDR3 is TGTGCCATATCGGGACTAGCGGGAGTAGAGAGGACCCAGTACTTC.

The V gene is TRBV5-6, the J gene TRBJ1-3; D is possibly TRBD1 (5 bases). V was clipped by 7 bases and J by 3 bases, with 11 bases between them. CDR3 length: 13 amino acids. The V gene's germline CDR1 is SGHDT and CDR2 YYEEEE. CDR3 residues: CASSQGRGNTIYF. DNA of the CDR3: TGTGCCAGCTCCCAGGGCCGTGGAAACACCATATATTTT.

This clone occurred once. The V and J genes are TRBV7-2 and TRBJ2-5, with TRBD2 identical over 9 bases. This CDR3 has 15 residues. The V gene end was trimmed by 1 base and the J gene end by 5 bases; junction bases not matched to a gene: 5. Germline CDR1 is SGHTA and CDR2 is FQGNSA. The CDR3: CASSLVAGGRETQYF. CDR3 DNA sequence: TGTGCCAGCAGCTTAGTTGCGGGAGGGCGCGAGACCCAGTACTTC.

The chain employs TRBV5-1 and TRBJ2-7; 10 bases map to TRBD1. Trimming at V came to 5 bases and at J to 5 bases, leaving 13 bases not matched to a gene. The V gene's germline CDR1 is SGHRS and CDR2 YFSETQ. There are 16 residues in the CDR3. Here the CDR3 DNA reads TGCGCCAGCAGTTTCGGACCCCGACAGGGGGCCCACGAGCAGTACTTC. It yields the protein CASSFGPRQGAHEQYF.

In this sample, this clone turned up a few times. The chain links TRBV10-2 to TRBJ1-5; weak D call: TRBD1 (5 bases). The CDR3 loop spans 14 amino acids. Trimming took 7 bases from V and 4 from J, leaving 14 bases between them. Germline assignment: CDR1 WSHSY and CDR2 SAAADI. The CDR3 sequence is CASNFQGRNQPQHF. CDR3 in DNA: TGCGCCAGCAACTTTCAGGGTAGAAATCAGCCCCAGCATTTT.

V is TRBV12-5 and J is TRBJ2-2; 11 bases align to TRBD2. Trimming removed 0 bases from V and 8 bases from J; junction bases left unmatched: 2. This CDR3 comprises 15 residues. Germline-derived CDR1 and CDR2 are LGHNT and FRNRAP. CDR3 sequence reads: CASGLVLAGEGELFF. CDR3 DNA sequence: TGTGCTAGTGGTTTGGTACTAGCGGGAGAGGGGGAGCTGTTTTTT.

This rearrangement joins TRBV9 to TRBJ2-1; D call uncertain. CDR3 length equals 17 residues. Germline V lookup: CDR1 SGDLS, CDR2 YYNGEE. V was pared by 0 bases and J by 3 bases, with 16 bases between. CDR3 bases: TGTGCCAGCAGCGTAGCCCTGTTCGGGTCGGGCTACAATGAGCAGTTCTTC. Translating it yields CASSVALFGSGYNEQFF.

This sequence joins TRBV28 and TRBJ2-7; D not certain. The germline CDR1 and CDR2 sequences are MDHEN and SYDVKM. V was cut by 6 bases and J by 3 bases, with 9 bases left in between. The length of the CDR3 is 12 residues. The CDR3 DNA reads TGTGCCAGCAGCCGTGTACTCTACGAGCAGTACTTC. It is translated as CASSRVLYEQYF.

Note on this clone: A junction end diverges from the germline sequence, so it may reflect a read error. The V gene is TRBV5-1, the J gene TRBJ2-5; 13 bases fit TRBD2. This CDR3 is built from 17 residues. Per germline, CDR1 SGHRS and CDR2 YFSETQ. The CDR3 sequence is CASSRQLAGGYQEAQYF. As DNA, the CDR3 is TGCGCCAGCAGCCGCCAACTAGCGGGAGGGTACCAAGAGGCCCAGTACTTC. The whole variable domain, filled in from reference TRBV5-1 and TRBJ2-5, reads KAGVTQTPRYLIKTRGQQVTLSCSPISGHRSVSWYQQTPGQGLQFLFEYFSETQRNKGNFPGRFSGRQFSNSRSEMNVSTLELGDSALYLCASSRQLAGGYQEAQYFGPGTRLLVL.

Worth noting for this clone: The sample contains more than one DNA sequence encoding this CDR3. The rearrangement links TRBV6-1 to TRBJ2-3; D is perhaps TRBD1 (5 bases). This CDR3 contains 14 residues. The V end was cut by 2 bases, the J end by 6 bases, with 12 bases between. Germline lookup yields CDR1 MNHNS and CDR2 SASEGT. The CDR3 sequence: CASSETPGWDTQYF. CDR3 nucleotide sequence: TGTGCCAGCAGTGAAACCCCAGGGTGGGATACGCAGTATTTT.

This clone has only a few counts. A junction boundary mismatches the germline segment, possibly from a read error. This same CDR3 is encoded by further DNA sequences in the sample. This rearrangement joins TRBV30 to TRBJ1-1, with 8 bases matching TRBD1. Germline CDR1 and CDR2: GTSNPN and SVGIG (reference sequence). The CDR3 loop spans 13 amino acids. The CDR3 sequence: CAWGPDRGAEAFF. The CDR3 bases are TGTGCCTGGGGCCCAGACAGGGGAGCTGAGGCTTTCTTT.

The chain is built from TRBV28 and TRBJ2-7; D possibly corresponds to TRBD1 (6 bases). CDR1 and CDR2 (germline): MDHEN, SYDVKM. The V end lost 3 bases, the J end lost 0 bases, and 12 bases lay between the germline ends. The CDR3 runs to 15 residues. The CDR3 spells CASSFSRGGSYEQYF. For the CDR3, the DNA is TGTGCCAGCAGTTTTTCCAGGGGTGGCTCCTACGAGCAGTACTTC.

The chain employs TRBV5-4 and TRBJ2-7; 8 bases are shared with TRBD2. Germline CDR1 and CDR2: SGHNT and YYREEE (reference sequence). This CDR3 contains 18 residues. Trimming cost V 2 bases and J 4 bases; bases outside gene matches: 17. The CDR3 loop is CASSFGSGSSGSPYEQYF. The CDR3 DNA sequence: TGTGCCAGCAGCTTCGGATCTGGGTCGAGCGGGAGTCCGTACGAGCAGTACTTC.